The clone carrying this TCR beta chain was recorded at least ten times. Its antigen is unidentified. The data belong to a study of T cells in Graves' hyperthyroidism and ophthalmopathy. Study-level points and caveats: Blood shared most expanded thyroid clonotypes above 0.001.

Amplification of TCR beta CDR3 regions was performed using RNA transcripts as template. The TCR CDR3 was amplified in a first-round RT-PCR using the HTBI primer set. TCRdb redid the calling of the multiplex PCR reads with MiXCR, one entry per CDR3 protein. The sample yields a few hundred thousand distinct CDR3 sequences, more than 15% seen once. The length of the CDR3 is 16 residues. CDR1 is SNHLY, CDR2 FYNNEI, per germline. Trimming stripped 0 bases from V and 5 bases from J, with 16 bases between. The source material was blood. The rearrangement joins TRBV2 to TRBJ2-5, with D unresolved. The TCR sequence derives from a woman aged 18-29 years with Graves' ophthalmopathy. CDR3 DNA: TGTGCCAGCAGTGAAGCGCTTCTTTCTGCCTGGGAGACCCAGTACTTC. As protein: CASSEALLSAWETQYF. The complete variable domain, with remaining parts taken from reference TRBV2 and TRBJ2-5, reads EPEVTQTPSHQVTQMGQEVILRCVPISNHLYFYWYRQILGQKVEFLVSFYNNEISEKSEIFDDQFSVERPDGSNFTLKIRSTKLEDSAMYFCASSEALLSAWETQYFGPGTRLLVL.